The clone carrying this T cell receptor (beta chain) occurred many times. Its target is unknown. V gave up 3 bases and J gave up 11 bases, with 13 bases separating them. The CDR3 loop spans 12 amino acids. The germline gives CDR1 MDHEN, CDR2 SYDVKM. Other autoimmune diseases, uncontrolled infections, pregnancy or lactation ruled patients out of participation. The entry originates in a study of Graves' ophthalmopathy and Graves' hyperthyroidism. Amplification of TCR beta CDR3 regions used RNA transcripts. An initial RT-PCR round employing HTBI primers preceded a second-round multiplex PCR. TCRdb passed the multiplex PCR reads through MiXCR, listing each CDR3 protein once. Here the sample spans 210,000 or so distinct CDR3 sequences, 25% to 30% being singletons. Whole-study findings and limits: The model's prediction of ophthalmopathy progression had approximately 67% sensitivity and around 77% specificity. Classification of ophthalmopathy versus stable hyperthyroidism by a 13-signature model yielded around 91% sensitivity and just under 84% specificity.

This TCR came from a man in his fifties with Graves' ophthalmopathy. Sequencing was performed on peripheral blood. The chain uses TRBV28 and TRBJ1-1; D is unresolved. CDR3 bases: TGTGCCAGCAGTTTCGTAACGGACTTGGCTTTCTTT. It codes for CASSFVTDLAFF.